The clone carrying this T cell receptor beta chain showed up just once. Its specificity is unknown. These data belong to a study of CD4+ T cells in melanoma. Study conclusions and caveats: A reported correlation linked neoantigen-specific CD4+ T cells to CD8+, macrophage and B cell function. Reportedly, melanoma neoantigen-specific CD4+ T cells showed varied differentiation states.

Some clones are missing from TCRdb's copy, which holds only in-frame ones; the method was immunoSEQ multiplex PCR. Counted here are about 54,000 clones, roughly three quarters occurring once; the ten biggest clones make up roughly 4.8%. Sequenced input: tumor tissue. The TCR sequence derives from a human donor with melanoma.

The CDR3 protein is CASSLDRWVTKSYEQYF. The CDR3 nucleotides are TGTGCCAGCAGCTTAGATCGATGGGTGACAAAAAGCTACGAGCAGTACTTC. The chain combines TRBV11-2 with TRBJ2-7; D is unclear. Trimming removed 0 bases at V and 3 bases at J, with 18 bases between. Germline assignment: CDR1 SGHAT and CDR2 FQNNGV. The CDR3 is 17 amino acids.